These 2 T cell receptor beta chains share one sample of origin, sequenced in a study of tumor-infiltrating lymphocytes in glioblastoma multiforme (dated by TCRdb to the late 2010s). The sequencer listed for this sample is Illumina HiSeq 2500. TCRB libraries were built from RNA via three nested multiplex PCR rounds using a modified ARM-PCR protocol with multiple V-beta primers and a C-beta primer. TCRdb passed the public sequencing reads through fastp at Q25 and MiXCR, retaining productive beta sequences. Each CDR3 protein appears once, grouped with its most common genes and DNA. This sample is represented by about 11,000 distinct CDR3 sequences; roughly 70% of them were singletons. Together, the top ten hold approximately 40% of the sample. Sequenced sample: brain tumor tissue. Source of these receptors: a male donor with glioblastoma.

V gene TRBV29-1 combines with J gene TRBJ2-1, with D possibly being TRBD1 or TRBD2 (6 bases each). Germline loops: CDR1 SQVTM, CDR2 ANQGSEA. V was pared by 4 bases and J by 7 bases, with 17 bases between. This CDR3 has 14 residues. The CDR3 DNA reads TGCAGCGTTGGGGGGTGGCAAGGGGGGAATGAGCAGTTCTTC. It codes for CSVGGWQGGNEQFF.

CDR3 amino acids: CSAQGLAGGRHEQYF. In nucleotides, the CDR3 is TGCAGTGCTCAGGGACTAGCGGGAGGAAGACACGAGCAGTACTTC. This chain uses TRBV20-1 with TRBJ2-7; 15 bases fit TRBD2. The ends lost 5 bases at V and 5 bases at J; junction bases unmatched: 7. The germline CDR1 and CDR2 sequences are DFQATT and SNEGSKA (reference sequence). The CDR3 is made up of 15 amino acids.